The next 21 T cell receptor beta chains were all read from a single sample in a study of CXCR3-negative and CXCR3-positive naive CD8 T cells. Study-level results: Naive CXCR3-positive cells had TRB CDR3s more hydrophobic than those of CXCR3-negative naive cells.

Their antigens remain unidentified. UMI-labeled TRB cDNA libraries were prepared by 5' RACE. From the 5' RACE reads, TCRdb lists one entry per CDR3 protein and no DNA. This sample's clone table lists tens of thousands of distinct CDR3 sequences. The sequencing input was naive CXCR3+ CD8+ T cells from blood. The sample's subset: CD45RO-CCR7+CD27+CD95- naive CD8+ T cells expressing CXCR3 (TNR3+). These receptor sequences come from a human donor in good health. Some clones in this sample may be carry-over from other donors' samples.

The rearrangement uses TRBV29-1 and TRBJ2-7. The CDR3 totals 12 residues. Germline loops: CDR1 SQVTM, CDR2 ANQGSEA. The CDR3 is CSGQQGSYEQYF.

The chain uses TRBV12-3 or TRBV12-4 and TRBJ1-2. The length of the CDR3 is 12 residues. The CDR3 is CASSFSTNGYTF.

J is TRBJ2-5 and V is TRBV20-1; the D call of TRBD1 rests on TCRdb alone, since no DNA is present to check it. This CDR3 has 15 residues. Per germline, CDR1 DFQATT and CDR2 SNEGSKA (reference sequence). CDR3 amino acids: CSAPPLWDGEETQYF.

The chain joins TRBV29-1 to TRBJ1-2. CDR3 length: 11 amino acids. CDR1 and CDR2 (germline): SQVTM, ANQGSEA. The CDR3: CSAPGPLGYTF.

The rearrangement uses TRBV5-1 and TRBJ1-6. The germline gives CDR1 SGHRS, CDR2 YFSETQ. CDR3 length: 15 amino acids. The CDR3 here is CASSLQGRNNSPLHF.

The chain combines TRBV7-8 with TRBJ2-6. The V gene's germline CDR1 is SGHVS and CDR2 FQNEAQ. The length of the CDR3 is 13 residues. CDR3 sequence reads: CASSFSGANVLTF. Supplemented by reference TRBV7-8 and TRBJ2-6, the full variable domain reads GAGVSQSPRYKVAKRGQDVALRCDPISGHVSLFWYQQALGQGPEFLTYFQNEAQLDKSGLPSDRFFAERPEGSVSTLKIQRTQQEDSAVYLCASSFSGANVLTFGAGSRLTVL.

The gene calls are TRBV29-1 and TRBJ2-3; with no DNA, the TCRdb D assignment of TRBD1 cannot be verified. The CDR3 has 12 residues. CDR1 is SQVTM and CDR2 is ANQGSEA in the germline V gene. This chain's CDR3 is CSVAPGADTQYF.

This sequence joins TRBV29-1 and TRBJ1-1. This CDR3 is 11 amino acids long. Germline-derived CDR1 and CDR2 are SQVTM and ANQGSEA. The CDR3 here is CSVEGVTEAFF.

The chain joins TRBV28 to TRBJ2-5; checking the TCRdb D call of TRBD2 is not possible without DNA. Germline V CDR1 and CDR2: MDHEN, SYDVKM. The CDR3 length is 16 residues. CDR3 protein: CASATSGDQYQETQYF.

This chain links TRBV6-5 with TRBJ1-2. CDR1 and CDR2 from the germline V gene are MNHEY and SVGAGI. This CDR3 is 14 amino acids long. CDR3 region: CAAKAGIAYYGYTF.

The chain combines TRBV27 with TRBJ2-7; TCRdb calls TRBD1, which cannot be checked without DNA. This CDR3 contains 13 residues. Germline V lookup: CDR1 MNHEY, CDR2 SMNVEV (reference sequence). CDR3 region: CASSSTGAGEQYF.

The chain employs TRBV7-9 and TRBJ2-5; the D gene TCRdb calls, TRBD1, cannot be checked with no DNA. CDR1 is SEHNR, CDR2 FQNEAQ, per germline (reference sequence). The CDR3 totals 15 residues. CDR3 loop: CASRTESGSWETQYF.

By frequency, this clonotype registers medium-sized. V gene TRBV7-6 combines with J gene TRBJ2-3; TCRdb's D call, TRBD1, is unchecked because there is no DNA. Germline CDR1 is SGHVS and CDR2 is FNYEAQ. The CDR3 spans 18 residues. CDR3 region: CASSLVGLGGGGTDTQYF.

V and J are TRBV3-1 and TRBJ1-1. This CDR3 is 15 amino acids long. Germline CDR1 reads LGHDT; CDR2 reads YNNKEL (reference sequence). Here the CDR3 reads CASSQGLKINTEAFF.

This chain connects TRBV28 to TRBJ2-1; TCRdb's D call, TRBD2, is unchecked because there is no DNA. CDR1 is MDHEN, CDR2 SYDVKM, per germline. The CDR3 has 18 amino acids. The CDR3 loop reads CASSAPGRAISSYNEQFF.

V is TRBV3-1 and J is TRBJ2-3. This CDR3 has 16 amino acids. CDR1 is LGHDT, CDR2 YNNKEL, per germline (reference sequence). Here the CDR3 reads CASSQDLILGTDTQYF.

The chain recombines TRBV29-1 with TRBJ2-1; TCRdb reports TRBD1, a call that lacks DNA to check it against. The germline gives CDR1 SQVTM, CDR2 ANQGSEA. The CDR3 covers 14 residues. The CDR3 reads CSVQGGSSYNEQFF.

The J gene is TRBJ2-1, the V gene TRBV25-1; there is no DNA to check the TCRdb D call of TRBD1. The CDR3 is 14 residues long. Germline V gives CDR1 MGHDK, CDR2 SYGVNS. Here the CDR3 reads CASSDYQGFDEQFF.

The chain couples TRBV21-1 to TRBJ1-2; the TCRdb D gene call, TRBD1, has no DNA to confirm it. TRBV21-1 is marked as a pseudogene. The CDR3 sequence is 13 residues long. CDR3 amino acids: CASSTGTEYGYTF.

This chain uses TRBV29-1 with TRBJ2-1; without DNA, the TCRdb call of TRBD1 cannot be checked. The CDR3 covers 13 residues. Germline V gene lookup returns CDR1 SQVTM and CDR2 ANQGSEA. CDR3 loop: CSVDSRGLNEQFF.

The chain's CDR3 is CASSLASTGGHNEQFF. The rearrangement links TRBV7-9 to TRBJ2-1; lacking DNA, the TRBD2 call made by TCRdb goes unchecked. The CDR3 length is 16 residues. Germline V gene data show CDR1 as SEHNR and CDR2 as FQNEAQ (reference sequence).